The 2 T cell receptor beta chains below come from one sample, sequenced in a study of T cells in Graves' hyperthyroidism and ophthalmopathy. There were TCR beta CDR3 regions amplified from RNA transcripts. The TCR CDR3 was amplified in a first-round RT-PCR using the HTBI primer set. TCRdb used MiXCR to reprocess the multiplex PCR reads, holding one entry per CDR3 protein. The top ten hold less than 4.5% of the sample, which has more than 500,000 distinct CDR3 sequences, roughly 17% seen once. Sample: blood. Receptor source: a woman aged 30 to 39 with Graves' hyperthyroidism.

Concerning this clonotype: A much larger clone differs from this one at a single base, so this may be a read error. The V call is TRBV12-3 or TRBV12-4, the J call TRBJ1-4; TRBD1 matches at 8 bases. After removal of 3 bases from V and 7 bases from J, the junction contained 4 bases not matched to a gene. This CDR3 is built from 14 residues. In nucleotides, the CDR3 is TGTGCCAGCAGTTTGGGACAGGATACTGAAAAACTGTTTTTT. It codes for CASSLGQDTEKLFF.

The rearrangement joins TRBV7-9 to TRBJ1-2, with D perhaps matching TRBD1 (5 bases). CDR1 and CDR2 from the germline V gene are SEHNR and FQNEAQ (reference sequence). Trimming took 10 bases from V and 1 from J, leaving 16 bases between them. The CDR3 sequence is 14 residues long. This chain's CDR3 is CATAPPGVNYGYTF. CDR3 nucleotides: TGTGCCACCGCCCCCCCGGGGGTTAACTATGGCTACACCTTC.